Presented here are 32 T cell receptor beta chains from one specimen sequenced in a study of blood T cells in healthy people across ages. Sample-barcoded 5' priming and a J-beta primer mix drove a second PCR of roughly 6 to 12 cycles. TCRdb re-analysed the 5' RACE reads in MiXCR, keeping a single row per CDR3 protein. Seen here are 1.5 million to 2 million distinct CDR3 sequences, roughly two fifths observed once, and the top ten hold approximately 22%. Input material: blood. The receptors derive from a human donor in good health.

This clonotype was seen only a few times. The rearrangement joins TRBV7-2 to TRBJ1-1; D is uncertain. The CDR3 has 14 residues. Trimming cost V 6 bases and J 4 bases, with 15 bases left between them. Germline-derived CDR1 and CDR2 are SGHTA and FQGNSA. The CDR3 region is CASSPPFRSTEAFF. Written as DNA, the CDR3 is TGTGCCAGCAGTCCACCATTTCGTAGCACTGAAGCTTTCTTT. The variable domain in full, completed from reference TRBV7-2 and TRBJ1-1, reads GAGVSQSPSNKVTEKGKDVELRCDPISGHTALYWYRQSLGQGLEFLIYFQGNSAPDKSGLPSDRFSAERTGGSVSTLTIQRTQQEDSAVYLCASSPPFRSTEAFFGQGTRLTVV.

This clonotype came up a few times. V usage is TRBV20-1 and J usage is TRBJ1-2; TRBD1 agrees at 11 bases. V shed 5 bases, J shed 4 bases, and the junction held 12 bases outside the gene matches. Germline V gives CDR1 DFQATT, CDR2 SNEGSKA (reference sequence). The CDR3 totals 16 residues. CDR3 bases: TGCAGTGCTCTCGGACAGGGGGCATCTAGCCCCTATGGCTACACCTTC. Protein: CSALGQGASSPYGYTF.

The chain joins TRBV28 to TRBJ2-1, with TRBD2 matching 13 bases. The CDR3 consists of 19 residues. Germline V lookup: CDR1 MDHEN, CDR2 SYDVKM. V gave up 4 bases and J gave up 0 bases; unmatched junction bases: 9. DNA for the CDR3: TGTGCCAGCAGTTCGCCGGGACTAGCGGGGCCCGCCTCCTACAATGAGCAGTTCTTC. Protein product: CASSSPGLAGPASYNEQFF.

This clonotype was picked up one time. CDR3 amino acids: CASSPLGTDHYSNQPQHF. Written as DNA, the CDR3 is TGTGCCAGCAGTCCCCTGGGGACAGACCATTATAGCAATCAGCCCCAGCATTTT. The chain combines TRBV6-1 with TRBJ1-5, with 7 bases identical to TRBD1. The germline V gene has CDR1 MNHNS and CDR2 SASEGT. The CDR3 is 18 residues long. J gave up 0 bases and V 5 bases, and 13 bases lay outside the gene matches.

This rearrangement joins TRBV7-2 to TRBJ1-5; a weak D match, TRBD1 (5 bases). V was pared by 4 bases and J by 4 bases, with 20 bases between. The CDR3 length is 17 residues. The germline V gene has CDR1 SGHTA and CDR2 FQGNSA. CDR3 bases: TGTGCCAGCAGCTCTTTTCCCTCGGGACCGATGAATCAGCCCCAGCATTTT. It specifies CASSSFPSGPMNQPQHF.

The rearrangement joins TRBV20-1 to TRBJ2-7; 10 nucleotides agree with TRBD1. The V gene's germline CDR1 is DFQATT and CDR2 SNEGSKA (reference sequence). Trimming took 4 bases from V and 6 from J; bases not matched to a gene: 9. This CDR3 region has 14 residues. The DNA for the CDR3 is TGCAGTGCTATGCCGGGACAGGGGATCCGCGAGCAGTACTTC. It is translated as CSAMPGQGIREQYF.

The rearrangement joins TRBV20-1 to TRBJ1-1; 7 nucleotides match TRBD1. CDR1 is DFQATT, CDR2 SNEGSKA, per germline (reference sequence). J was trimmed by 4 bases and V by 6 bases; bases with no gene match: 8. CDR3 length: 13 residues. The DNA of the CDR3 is TGCAGTGCCCCCCTACAGGGGAGCACTGAAGCTTTCTTT. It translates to CSAPLQGSTEAFF.

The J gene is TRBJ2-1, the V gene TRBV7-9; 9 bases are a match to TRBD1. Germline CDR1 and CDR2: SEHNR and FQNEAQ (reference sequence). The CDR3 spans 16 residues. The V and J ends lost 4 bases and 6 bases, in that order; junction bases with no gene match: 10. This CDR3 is CASSSKGQGSVNEQFF. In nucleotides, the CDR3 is TGTGCCAGCAGCTCCAAAGGACAGGGGTCGGTCAATGAGCAGTTCTTC.

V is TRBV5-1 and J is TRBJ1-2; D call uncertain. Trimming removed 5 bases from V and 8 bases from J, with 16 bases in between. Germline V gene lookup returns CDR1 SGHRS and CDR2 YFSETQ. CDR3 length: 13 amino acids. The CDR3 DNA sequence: TGCGCCAGCAGTCTGGAAGTGGAAGGGGGCTACACCTTC. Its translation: CASSLEVEGGYTF.

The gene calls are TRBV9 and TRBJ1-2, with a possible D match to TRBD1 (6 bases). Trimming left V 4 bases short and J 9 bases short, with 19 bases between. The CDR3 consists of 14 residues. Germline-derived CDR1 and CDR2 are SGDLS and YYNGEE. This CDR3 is CASSTWQGSYRYTF. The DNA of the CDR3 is TGTGCCAGCAGCACCTGGCAGGGGTCCTACCGCTACACCTTC. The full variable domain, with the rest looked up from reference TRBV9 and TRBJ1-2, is DSGVTQTPKHLITATGQRVTLRCSPRSGDLSVYWYQQSLDQGLQFLIQYYNGEERAKGNILERFSAQQFPDLHSELNLSSLELGDSALYFCASSTWQGSYRYTFGSGTRLTVV.

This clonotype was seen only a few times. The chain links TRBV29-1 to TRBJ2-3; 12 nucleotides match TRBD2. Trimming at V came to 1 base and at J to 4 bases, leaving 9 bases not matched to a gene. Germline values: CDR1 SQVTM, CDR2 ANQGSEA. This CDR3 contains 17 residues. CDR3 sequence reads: CSVEVLLAGGGADTQYF. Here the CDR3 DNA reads TGCAGCGTTGAAGTTCTCCTAGCGGGGGGGGGCGCAGATACGCAGTATTTT.

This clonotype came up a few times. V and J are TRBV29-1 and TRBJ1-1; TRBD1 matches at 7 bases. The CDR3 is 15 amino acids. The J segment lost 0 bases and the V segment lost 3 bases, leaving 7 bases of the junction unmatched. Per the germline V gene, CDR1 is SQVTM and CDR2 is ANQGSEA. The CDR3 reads CSVEGQNDMNTEAFF. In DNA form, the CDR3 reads TGCAGCGTTGAGGGACAGAACGACATGAACACTGAAGCTTTCTTT.

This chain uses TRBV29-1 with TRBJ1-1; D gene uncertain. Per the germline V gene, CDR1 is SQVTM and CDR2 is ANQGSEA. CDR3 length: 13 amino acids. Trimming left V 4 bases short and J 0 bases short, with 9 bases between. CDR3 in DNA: TGCAGCGTTGCCCCCGGGATGAACACTGAAGCTTTCTTT. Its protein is CSVAPGMNTEAFF.

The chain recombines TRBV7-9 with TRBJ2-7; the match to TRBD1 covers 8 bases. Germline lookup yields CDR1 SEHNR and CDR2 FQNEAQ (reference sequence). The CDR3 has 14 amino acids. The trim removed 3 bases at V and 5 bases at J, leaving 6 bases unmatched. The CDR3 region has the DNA TGTGCCAGCAGCTTCGCACAGGGGGACCACGAGCAGTACTTC. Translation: CASSFAQGDHEQYF.

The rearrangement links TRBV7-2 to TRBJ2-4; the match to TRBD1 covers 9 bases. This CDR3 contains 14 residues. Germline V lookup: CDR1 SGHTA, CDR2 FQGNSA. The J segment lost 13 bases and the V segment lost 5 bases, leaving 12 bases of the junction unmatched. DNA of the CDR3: TGTGCCAGCAGCAGTGGGACAGGGATGAGGGAGCAGTACTTC. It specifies CASSSGTGMREQYF.

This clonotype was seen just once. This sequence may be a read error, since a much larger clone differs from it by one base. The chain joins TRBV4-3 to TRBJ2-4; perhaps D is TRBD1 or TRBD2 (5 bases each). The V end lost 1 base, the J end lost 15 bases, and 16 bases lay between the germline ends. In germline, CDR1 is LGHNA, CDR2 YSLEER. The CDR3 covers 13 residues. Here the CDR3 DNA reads TGCGCCAGCAGCCAAGTAGTGGGGGAGACCCGGTACTTC. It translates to CASSQVVGETRYF.

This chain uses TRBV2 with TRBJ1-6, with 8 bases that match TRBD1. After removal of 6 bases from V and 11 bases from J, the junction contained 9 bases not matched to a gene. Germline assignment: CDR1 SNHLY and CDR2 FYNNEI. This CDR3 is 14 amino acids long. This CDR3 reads CASSTGGPQTPLHF. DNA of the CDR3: TGTGCCAGCAGCACAGGGGGGCCGCAGACACCCCTCCACTTT.

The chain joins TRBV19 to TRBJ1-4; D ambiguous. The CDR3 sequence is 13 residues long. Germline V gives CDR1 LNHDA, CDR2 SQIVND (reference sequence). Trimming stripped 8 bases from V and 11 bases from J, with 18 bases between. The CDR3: CASLPGPTGKLFF. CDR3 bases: TGTGCCAGTTTGCCTGGCCCAACGGGGAAACTGTTTTTT.

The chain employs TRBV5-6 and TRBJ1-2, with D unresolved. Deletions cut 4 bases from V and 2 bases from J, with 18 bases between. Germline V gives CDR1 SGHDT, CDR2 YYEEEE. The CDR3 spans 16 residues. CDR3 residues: CASSIGLSPGNYGYTF. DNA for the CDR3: TGTGCCAGCAGCATCGGACTCTCGCCCGGGAACTATGGCTACACCTTC.

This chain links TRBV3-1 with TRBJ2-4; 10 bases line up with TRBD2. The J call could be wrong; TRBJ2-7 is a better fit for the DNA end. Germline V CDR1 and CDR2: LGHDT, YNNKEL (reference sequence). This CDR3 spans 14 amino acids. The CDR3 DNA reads TGTGCCAGCAGCCGGACGGGACTAGCGACCGAGCAGTACTTC. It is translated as CASSRTGLATEQYF.

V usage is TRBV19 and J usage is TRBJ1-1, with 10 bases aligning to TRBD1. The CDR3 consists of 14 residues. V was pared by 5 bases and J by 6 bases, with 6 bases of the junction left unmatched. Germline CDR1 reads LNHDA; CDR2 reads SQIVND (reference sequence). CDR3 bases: TGTGCCAGTAGTCCCGGGACAGGGGACCCTGAAGCTTTCTTT. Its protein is CASSPGTGDPEAFF.

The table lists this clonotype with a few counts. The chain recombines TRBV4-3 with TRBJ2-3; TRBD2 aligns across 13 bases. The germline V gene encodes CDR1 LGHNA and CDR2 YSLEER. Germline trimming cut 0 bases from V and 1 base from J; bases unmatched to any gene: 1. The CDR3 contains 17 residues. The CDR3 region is CASSQEGLAGRTDTQYF. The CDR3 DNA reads TGCGCCAGCAGCCAAGAGGGACTAGCGGGACGCACAGATACGCAGTATTTT.

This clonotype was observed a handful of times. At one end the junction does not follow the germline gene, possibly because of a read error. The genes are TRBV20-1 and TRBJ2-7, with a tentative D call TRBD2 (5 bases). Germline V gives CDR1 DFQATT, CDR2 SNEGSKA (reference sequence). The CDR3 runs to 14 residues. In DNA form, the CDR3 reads TGCAGTGCTAGTCGGGGTGTAGAAGCCCACGACCAGTACTTC. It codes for CSASRGVEAHDQYF.

CDR3 DNA: TGTGCCAGCACCTTCGGGGGGCTAGATACGCAGTATTTT. Translation: CASTFGGLDTQYF. The chain has TRBV12-3 or TRBV12-4 and TRBJ2-3; a possible D gene is TRBD2 (7 bases). V was shortened by 7 bases and J by 5 bases, with 13 bases between the two germline ends. CDR3 size: 13 residues.

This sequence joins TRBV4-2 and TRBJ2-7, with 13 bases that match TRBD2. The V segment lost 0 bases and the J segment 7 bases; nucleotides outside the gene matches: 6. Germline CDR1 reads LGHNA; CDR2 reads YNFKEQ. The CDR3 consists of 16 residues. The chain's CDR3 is CASSQEGTSGVGEQYF. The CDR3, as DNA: TGTGCCAGCAGCCAAGAAGGGACTAGCGGGGTGGGTGAGCAGTACTTC.

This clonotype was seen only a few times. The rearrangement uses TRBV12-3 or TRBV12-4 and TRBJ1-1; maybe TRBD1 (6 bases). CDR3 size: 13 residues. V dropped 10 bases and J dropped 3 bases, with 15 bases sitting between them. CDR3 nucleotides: TGTGCCACCAAGTGGGGGGCGGACACTGAAGCTTTCTTT. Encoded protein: CATKWGADTEAFF.

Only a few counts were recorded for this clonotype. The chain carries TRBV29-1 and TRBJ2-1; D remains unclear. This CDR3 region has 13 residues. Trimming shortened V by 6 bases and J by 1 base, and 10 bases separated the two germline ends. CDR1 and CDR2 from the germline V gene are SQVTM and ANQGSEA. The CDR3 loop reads CSVVNPSYNEQFF. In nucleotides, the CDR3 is TGCAGCGTGGTAAATCCTTCCTACAATGAGCAGTTCTTC.

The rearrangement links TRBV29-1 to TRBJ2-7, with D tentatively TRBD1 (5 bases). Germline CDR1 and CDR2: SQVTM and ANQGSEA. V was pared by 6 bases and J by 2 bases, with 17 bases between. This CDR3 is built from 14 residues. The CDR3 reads CSVTQDTVAYEQYF. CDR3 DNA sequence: TGCAGCGTCACTCAGGACACGGTCGCCTACGAGCAGTACTTC.

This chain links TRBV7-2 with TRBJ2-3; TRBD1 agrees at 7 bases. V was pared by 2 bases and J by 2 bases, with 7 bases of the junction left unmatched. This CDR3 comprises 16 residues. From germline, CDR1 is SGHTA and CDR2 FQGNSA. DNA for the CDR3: TGTGCCAGCAGCTTAAAGACAGGGCCCCACACAGATACGCAGTATTTT. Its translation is CASSLKTGPHTDTQYF.

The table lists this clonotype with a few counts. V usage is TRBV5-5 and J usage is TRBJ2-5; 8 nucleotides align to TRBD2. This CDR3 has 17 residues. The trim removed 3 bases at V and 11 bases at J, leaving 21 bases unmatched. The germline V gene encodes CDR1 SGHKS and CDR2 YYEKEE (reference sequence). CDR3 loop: CASSSGLSGGKSREQYF. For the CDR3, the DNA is TGTGCCAGCAGCTCAGGGTTGAGCGGGGGCAAATCGAGAGAGCAGTACTTC.

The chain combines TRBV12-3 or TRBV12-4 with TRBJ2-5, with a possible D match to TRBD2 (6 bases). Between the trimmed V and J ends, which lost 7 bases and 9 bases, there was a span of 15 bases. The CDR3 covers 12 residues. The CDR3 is CASTNLGEAQYF. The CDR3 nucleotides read TGTGCCAGCACCAACCTCGGGGAGGCCCAGTACTTC.

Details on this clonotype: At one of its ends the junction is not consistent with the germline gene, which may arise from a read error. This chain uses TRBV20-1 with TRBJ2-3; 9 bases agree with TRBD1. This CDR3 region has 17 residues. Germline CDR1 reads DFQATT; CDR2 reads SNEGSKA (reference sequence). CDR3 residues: CGARDLGTGSLRDTQYF. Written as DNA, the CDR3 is TGCGGTGCTAGAGATTTGGGGACAGGGTCACTAAGGGATACGCAGTATTTT.